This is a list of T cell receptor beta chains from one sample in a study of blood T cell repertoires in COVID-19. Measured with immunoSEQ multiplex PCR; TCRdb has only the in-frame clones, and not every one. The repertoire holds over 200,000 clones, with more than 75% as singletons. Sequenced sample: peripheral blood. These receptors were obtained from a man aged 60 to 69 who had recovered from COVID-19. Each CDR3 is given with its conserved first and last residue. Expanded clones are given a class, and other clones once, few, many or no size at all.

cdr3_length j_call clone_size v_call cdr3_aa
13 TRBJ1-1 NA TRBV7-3 CASSPRREGEAFF
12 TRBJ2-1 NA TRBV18 CASSPGGGEQFF
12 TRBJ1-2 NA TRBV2 CASSETVFGYTF
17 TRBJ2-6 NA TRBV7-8 CASSLGQGALGANVLTF
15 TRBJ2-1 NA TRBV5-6 CASRRDTGSYNEQFF
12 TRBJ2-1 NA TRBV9 CASSAYYNEQFF
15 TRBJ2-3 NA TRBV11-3 CASSYGTGGTDTQYF
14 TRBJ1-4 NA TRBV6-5 CASSPTGRVEKLFF
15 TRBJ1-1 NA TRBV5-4 CASSLKGGGNTEAFF
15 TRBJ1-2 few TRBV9 CASSVARQGAFGYTF
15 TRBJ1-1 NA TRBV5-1 CASSLAQTGHTEAFF
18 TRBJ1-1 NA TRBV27 CASSSGQGRPGLNTEAFF
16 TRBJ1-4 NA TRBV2 CASRVTRGRTNEKLFF
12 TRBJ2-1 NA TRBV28 CASSLPGGEQFF
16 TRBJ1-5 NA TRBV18 CASSPPPGGKTQPQHF
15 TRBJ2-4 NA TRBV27 CASSRTSGSGNIQYF
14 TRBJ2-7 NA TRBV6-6 CASRQDRGHNEQYF
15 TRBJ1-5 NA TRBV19 CASSMGRNGNQPQHF
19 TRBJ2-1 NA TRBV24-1 CATSDTGTSGGGSYNEQFF
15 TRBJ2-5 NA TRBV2 CASSKLAGGQETQYF
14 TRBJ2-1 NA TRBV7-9 CASSWGQGNNEQFF
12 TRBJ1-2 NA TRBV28 CASSLDRAGYTF
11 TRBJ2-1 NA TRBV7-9 CASPSYNEQFF
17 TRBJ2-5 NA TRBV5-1 CASSLTRTRGSGETQYF
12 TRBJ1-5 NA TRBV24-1 CATSEGRGSQHF
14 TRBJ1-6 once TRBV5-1 CASSLPGEVSPLHF
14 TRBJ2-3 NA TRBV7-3 CASRITGEADTQYF
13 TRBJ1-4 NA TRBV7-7 CASSSGGGEKLFF
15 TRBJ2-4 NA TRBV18 CASSPQAGAKNIQYF
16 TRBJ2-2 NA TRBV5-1 CASSLAASLNTGELFF
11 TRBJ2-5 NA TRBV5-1 CASSSQETQYF
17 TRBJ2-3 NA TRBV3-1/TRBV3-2 CASSQGGSSGGTDTQYF
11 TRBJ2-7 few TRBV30 CARSSGREQYF
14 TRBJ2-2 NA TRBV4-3 CASSQPGGSGELFF
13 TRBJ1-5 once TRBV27 CASALGGAQPQHF
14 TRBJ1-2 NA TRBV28 CASSYGQDFYGYTF
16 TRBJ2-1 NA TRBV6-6 CASSLGQGGLYNEQFF
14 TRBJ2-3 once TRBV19 CASSGGPYTDTQYF
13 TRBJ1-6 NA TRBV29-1 CSVQTGLSSPLHF
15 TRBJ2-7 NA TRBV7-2 CASSLGQVFTYEQYF
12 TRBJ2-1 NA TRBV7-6 CASSNRYNEQFF
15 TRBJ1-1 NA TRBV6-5 CASRPRTGGRTEAFF
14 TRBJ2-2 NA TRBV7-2 CASSQYRVTGELFF
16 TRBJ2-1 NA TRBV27 CASRPLLAGGPREQFF
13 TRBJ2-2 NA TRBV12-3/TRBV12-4 CASSQGATGELFF
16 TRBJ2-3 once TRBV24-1 CATSDPGTDLTDTQYF
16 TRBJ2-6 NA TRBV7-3 CASSAQQGTGANVLTF
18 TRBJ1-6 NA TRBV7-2 CASSPRLRDSTLNSPLHF
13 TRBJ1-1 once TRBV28 CASSGQGNTEAFF
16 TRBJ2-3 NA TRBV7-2 CASSLGSAGSTDTQYF
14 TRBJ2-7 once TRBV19 CASSPLGGPYEQYF
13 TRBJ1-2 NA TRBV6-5 CASAPDSNYGYTF
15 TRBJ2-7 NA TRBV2 CASSEQQGSGYEQYF